This T cell receptor (beta chain) was identified in a study of blood T cell repertoires in COVID-19. Study context: Samples came from the United States, Italy and Spain, spanning acute and convalescent COVID-19. Nucleic acid was either cDNA or gDNA, and it came from T cells, B-cell-depleted T cells, or PBMCs.

TCRdb's table, derived via immunoSEQ multiplex PCR, lists solely in-frame clones and lacks some. The sample lists about 280,000 clones; approximately 85% were seen once. Germline V gives CDR1 MNHEY, CDR2 SVGAGI. The CDR3 is 14 amino acids. V gave up 9 bases and J gave up 4 bases; unmatched junction bases: 8. This clone was found once. The chain uses TRBV6-5 and TRBJ1-3; 8 nucleotides agree with TRBD1. The source of this sequence is a human donor in a cohort sampled during active COVID-19. Sequenced input: peripheral blood. The DNA of the CDR3 is TGTGCCAGTACAGGGGGATTTTCAGGAAACACCATATATTTT. Translation gives CASTGGFSGNTIYF.